Shown below are 30 T cell receptor beta chains from a single sample sequenced in a study of beta chain features in type 1 diabetes. Whole-study results and caveats: Across all four CD4+ subsets, people with type 1 diabetes showed modestly shorter TCRB CDR3s.

Expressed TCRB transcripts were sequenced because the isolated RNA had all been reverse transcribed beforehand. Sequencing used immunoSEQ multiplex PCR; TCRdb keeps in-frame clones, though not all of them. The data show under 300,000 clones, 20% seen once. These receptors lack a known antigen. What was sequenced was naive CD4+ T cells from blood. These receptors all come from a woman aged 40 to 49 with type 1 diabetes.

The chain recombines TRBV9 with TRBJ2-3; tentatively, D is TRBD1 (7 bases). The CDR3 runs 16 residues. Germline CDR1 is SGDLS and CDR2 is YYNGEE. Deletions cut 4 bases from V and 2 bases from J, with 17 bases between. Here the CDR3 reads CASSPRGGGHTDTQYF. CDR3 nucleotides: TGTGCCAGCAGCCCGCGTGGAGGGGGCCACACAGATACGCAGTATTTT. The variable domain in full, completed from reference TRBV9 and TRBJ2-3, reads DSGVTQTPKHLITATGQRVTLRCSPRSGDLSVYWYQQSLDQGLQFLIQYYNGEERAKGNILERFSAQQFPDLHSELNLSSLELGDSALYFCASSPRGGGHTDTQYFGPGTRLTVL.

V is TRBV30 and J is TRBJ1-5, with D possibly matching TRBD1 (6 bases). V shed 0 bases and J shed 6 bases, with 18 bases lying between them. This CDR3 contains 16 residues. CDR1 is GTSNPN, CDR2 SVGIG, per germline (reference sequence). The CDR3 reads CAWSVVGKQGSQPQHF. The CDR3 bases are TGTGCCTGGAGTGTGGTGGGGAAACAGGGAAGTCAGCCCCAGCATTTT.

This clone was detected a few times. The V gene is TRBV2, the J gene TRBJ1-5; D remains unclear. The CDR3 covers 13 residues. The germline V and J ends were trimmed by 6 bases and 5 bases, with 11 bases remaining between them. Germline values: CDR1 SNHLY, CDR2 FYNNEI. CDR3 in amino acids: CASSESPDQPQHF. The DNA of the CDR3 is TGTGCCAGCAGCGAGTCGCCTGATCAGCCCCAGCATTTT.

The rearrangement uses TRBV14 and TRBJ1-1, with 8 bases identical to TRBD1. Looked up from germline, CDR1 is SGHDN and CDR2 is FVKESK. The CDR3 runs to 13 residues. V lost 1 base and J lost 5; bases outside the gene matches: 0. The CDR3 nucleotides read TGTGCCAGCAGCCAAGGGACAGGGACTGAAGCTTTCTTT. Translating it yields CASSQGTGTEAFF.

This clone has a handful of counts. The chain employs TRBV29-1 and TRBJ1-1; tentative D call: TRBD1 (5 bases). The germline gives CDR1 SQVTM, CDR2 ANQGSEA. The V and J ends lost 7 bases and 5 bases respectively, with 8 bases between them. This CDR3 spans 10 amino acids. The CDR3 is CSARGTEAFF. The DNA of the CDR3 is TGCAGCGCGCGGGGGACTGAAGCTTTCTTT. Looking up the rest from reference TRBV29-1 and TRBJ1-1 gives the full variable domain: SAVISQKPSRDICQRGTSLTIQCQVDSQVTMMFWYRQQPGQSLTLIATANQGSEATYESGFVIDKFPISRPNLTFSTLTVSNMSPEDSSIYLCSARGTEAFFGQGTRLTVV.

This clone was picked up a small number of times. The rearrangement joins TRBV7-3 to TRBJ2-1, with D possibly being TRBD2 (6 bases). The CDR3 has 16 residues. With 5 bases removed from V and 1 base from J, the gap between germline ends came to 15 bases. Germline assignment: CDR1 SGHTA and CDR2 FQGTGA. CDR3 region: CASSPRTGVSYNEQFF. The CDR3 DNA is TGTGCCAGCAGCCCGCGGACGGGGGTTTCCTACAATGAGCAGTTCTTC.

The CDR3 DNA is TGTGCCAGTAGTTTAACCGATAGATGGAATGAGCAGTTCTTC. As protein: CASSLTDRWNEQFF. This rearrangement joins TRBV19 to TRBJ2-1; D is unresolved. In germline, CDR1 is LNHDA, CDR2 SQIVND (reference sequence). This CDR3 spans 14 amino acids. V was pared by 5 bases and J by 7 bases, with 15 bases between.

This clone has more than one count but fewer than ten. This sequence joins TRBV18 and TRBJ1-2, with 8 bases identical to TRBD1. This CDR3 is built from 15 residues. V shed 5 bases and J 6 bases; nucleotides not matched to a gene: 11. Germline lookup yields CDR1 KGHSH and CDR2 LQKENI. The CDR3 spells CASSVRDRNPNGYTF. As DNA, the CDR3 is TGTGCCAGCTCAGTCCGGGACAGGAATCCTAATGGCTACACCTTC.

The CDR3 sequence is CASSILAGGPRNEQFF. The CDR3 nucleotides are TGCGCCAGCAGCATACTAGCGGGGGGGCCGAGGAATGAGCAGTTCTTC. The rearrangement joins TRBV5-1 to TRBJ2-1; 13 bases fit TRBD2. The length of the CDR3 is 16 residues. In germline, CDR1 is SGHRS, CDR2 YFSETQ. With 4 bases clipped from V and 7 bases from J, the junction kept 8 bases outside the gene matches.

This chain links TRBV7-2 with TRBJ2-5; 7 bases line up with TRBD2. J was trimmed by 2 bases and V by 0 bases; bases with no gene match: 0. The CDR3 consists of 14 residues. Per the germline V gene, CDR1 is SGHTA and CDR2 is FQGNSA. The CDR3 sequence: CASSLAGLQETQYF. The CDR3 DNA sequence: TGTGCCAGCAGCTTAGCGGGACTACAAGAGACCCAGTACTTC.

This chain connects TRBV30 to TRBJ1-1, with TRBD1 matching over 11 bases. Germline trimming cut 2 bases from V and 11 bases from J; bases unmatched to any gene: 10. This CDR3 region has 14 residues. Germline CDR1 is GTSNPN and CDR2 is SVGIG (reference sequence). The CDR3 DNA reads as TGTGCCTGGAGTACAGGGACAGGGGGTGGCTTGGCTTTCTTT. Translating it yields CAWSTGTGGGLAFF.

The V and J genes are TRBV5-4 and TRBJ2-1; D ambiguous. This CDR3 has 12 residues. Germline V gene lookup returns CDR1 SGHNT and CDR2 YYREEE (reference sequence). V was pared by 4 bases and J by 10 bases, with 12 bases between. The CDR3 DNA reads as TGTGCCAGCAGCCAAATGTCTAACGAGCAGTTCTTC. Residues: CASSQMSNEQFF.

This chain uses TRBV5-1 with TRBJ2-5; a possible D gene is TRBD2 (5 bases). The CDR3 is 14 residues long. Looked up from germline, CDR1 is SGHRS and CDR2 is YFSETQ. V was clipped by 3 bases and J by 2 bases, with 11 bases between them. DNA of the CDR3: TGCGCCAGCAGCTACCGGACGGGACAAGAGACCCAGTACTTC. Encoded protein: CASSYRTGQETQYF. Full variable domain (remainder filled in from reference TRBV5-1 and TRBJ2-5): KAGVTQTPRYLIKTRGQQVTLSCSPISGHRSVSWYQQTPGQGLQFLFEYFSETQRNKGNFPGRFSGRQFSNSRSEMNVSTLELGDSALYLCASSYRTGQETQYFGPGTRLLVL.

V is TRBV20-1 and J is TRBJ1-1; D gene uncertain. V lost 6 bases and J lost 5, with 10 bases in between. This CDR3 has 11 residues. The germline gives CDR1 DFQATT, CDR2 SNEGSKA (reference sequence). This CDR3 reads CSAADRTEAFF. CDR3 nucleotides: TGCAGTGCCGCTGATAGAACTGAAGCTTTCTTT.

This clone has a handful of counts. V is TRBV9 and J is TRBJ2-1, with TRBD2 matching over 14 bases. The V and J ends lost 0 bases and 4 bases, in that order; junction bases with no gene match: 6. The V gene's germline CDR1 is SGDLS and CDR2 YYNGEE. The CDR3 length is 18 residues. Written as DNA, the CDR3 is TGTGCCAGCAGCGTAGGGGGGACTAGCGGGAGAGGATACAATGAGCAGTTCTTC. This translates into CASSVGGTSGRGYNEQFF. The full variable domain, completed using reference TRBV9 and TRBJ2-1, is DSGVTQTPKHLITATGQRVTLRCSPRSGDLSVYWYQQSLDQGLQFLIQYYNGEERAKGNILERFSAQQFPDLHSELNLSSLELGDSALYFCASSVGGTSGRGYNEQFFGPGTRLTVL.

In this sample, this clone turned up a few times. J is TRBJ2-2 and V is TRBV5-6; 14 bases are a match to TRBD2. This CDR3 spans 17 amino acids. Germline lookup yields CDR1 SGHDT and CDR2 YYEEEE. Germline trimming cut 4 bases from V and 3 bases from J; bases unmatched to any gene: 5. The CDR3 loop reads CASSLTSGRADTGELFF. As DNA, the CDR3 is TGTGCCAGCAGCCTGACTAGCGGGAGGGCCGACACCGGGGAGCTGTTTTTT.

The chain carries TRBV30 and TRBJ1-5; TRBD1 might be the D (5 bases). Trimming shortened V by 2 bases and J by 1 base, and 15 bases separated the two germline ends. This CDR3 has 16 residues. The germline V gene has CDR1 GTSNPN and CDR2 SVGIG (reference sequence). The CDR3 region has the DNA TGTGCCTGGAGTAGGGGTGGGCTTGGGAGCAATCAGCCCCAGCATTTT. Translation: CAWSRGGLGSNQPQHF.

Comments on this clone: This same CDR3 is encoded by further DNA sequences in the sample. The CDR3 DNA is TGTGCCAGCACAGTGAACACTGAAGCTTTCTTT. Protein sequence: CASTVNTEAFF. The chain is built from TRBV28 and TRBJ1-1; D is ambiguous. Between the trimmed V and J ends, which lost 7 bases and 0 bases, there was a span of 3 bases. The CDR3 spans 11 residues. The germline CDR1 and CDR2 sequences are MDHEN and SYDVKM.

J is TRBJ2-1 and V is TRBV9, with TRBD2 matching 12 bases. The CDR3 loop spans 14 amino acids. Losses at the gene ends were 3 bases for V and 13 bases for J; bases not matched to a gene: 8. Germline V gene data show CDR1 as SGDLS and CDR2 as YYNGEE. CDR3 coding DNA: TGTGCCAGCAGCGCGAAACTAGCGGGGGGTTTTCAGTTCTTC. Amino acid sequence: CASSAKLAGGFQFF.

The chain combines TRBV15 with TRBJ2-5; TRBD1 matches 8 bases. Germline V gene data show CDR1 as LNHNV and CDR2 as YYDKDF (reference sequence). V shed 0 bases, J shed 8 bases, and the junction held 5 bases outside the gene matches. CDR3 size: 14 residues. The CDR3 protein is CATSRDQGAYTQYF. CDR3 sequence (DNA): TGTGCCACCAGCAGAGATCAGGGGGCCTATACCCAGTACTTC. Combining the CDR3 with reference TRBV15 and TRBJ2-5 gives the whole variable domain DAMVIQNPRYQVTQFGKPVTLSCSQTLNHNVMYWYQQKSSQAPKLLFHYYDKDFNNEADTPDNFQSRRPNTSFCFLDIRSPGLGDTAMYLCATSRDQGAYTQYFGPGTRLLVL.

The chain recombines TRBV7-2 with TRBJ2-5, with 12 nucleotides matching TRBD2. Germline CDR1 and CDR2: SGHTA and FQGNSA. V lost 5 bases and J lost 5; bases outside the gene matches: 9. This CDR3 contains 16 residues. The CDR3 loop reads CASSHTRLAGAETQYF. As DNA, the CDR3 is TGTGCCAGCAGCCATACCCGACTAGCGGGAGCCGAGACCCAGTACTTC. Supplemented by reference TRBV7-2 and TRBJ2-5, the full variable domain reads GAGVSQSPSNKVTEKGKDVELRCDPISGHTALYWYRQSLGQGLEFLIYFQGNSAPDKSGLPSDRFSAERTGGSVSTLTIQRTQQEDSAVYLCASSHTRLAGAETQYFGPGTRLLVL.

This clone was counted a few times. This chain connects TRBV11-2 to TRBJ2-6; possibly TRBD2 for D (5 bases). The CDR3 is made up of 18 amino acids. Germline CDR1 reads SGHAT; CDR2 reads FQNNGV. Trimming left V 3 bases short and J 1 base short, with 16 bases between. For the CDR3, the DNA is TGTGCCAGCAGCTTCCGGGTCGATCCGGGGTCTGGGGCCAACGTCCTGACTTTC. Translated, it gives CASSFRVDPGSGANVLTF.

This chain joins TRBV28 and TRBJ2-5; D remains unclear. V was clipped by 7 bases and J by 7 bases, with 16 bases between them. The CDR3 is made up of 13 amino acids. From germline, CDR1 is MDHEN and CDR2 SYDVKM. The CDR3 DNA reads TGTGCCAGCAACCCCAACACCTCGGGGACCCAGTACTTC. Protein: CASNPNTSGTQYF.

The chain combines TRBV5-4 with TRBJ2-7, with 7 bases aligning to TRBD1. The CDR3 is made up of 15 amino acids. Germline assignment: CDR1 SGHNT and CDR2 YYREEE (reference sequence). Germline trimming cut 0 bases from V and 1 base from J; bases unmatched to any gene: 4. The CDR3 DNA reads as TGTGCCAGCAGCTTGGTCGAACAGGGGTCCTACGAGCAGTACTTC. The encoded protein is CASSLVEQGSYEQYF.

This clone was counted only a few times. This chain connects TRBV2 to TRBJ1-6; D is ambiguous. Germline V gives CDR1 SNHLY, CDR2 FYNNEI. Trimming pared 4 bases from V and 4 bases from J, leaving 8 bases between. CDR3 length: 14 amino acids. The CDR3 region has the DNA TGTGCCAGCAGTGGACGACTTTATAATTCACCCCTCCACTTT. Translating gives CASSGRLYNSPLHF.

J is TRBJ2-5 and V is TRBV30; D possibly corresponds to TRBD1 (6 bases). This CDR3 comprises 13 residues. Between the trimmed V and J ends, which lost 5 bases and 5 bases, there was a span of 15 bases. In germline, CDR1 is GTSNPN, CDR2 SVGIG (reference sequence). DNA for the CDR3: TGTGCCTGGGACAAGCAGGGGCCGGAGACCCAGTACTTC. This sequence encodes CAWDKQGPETQYF. Full variable domain (outside the CDR3, taken from reference TRBV30 and TRBJ2-5): SQTIHQWPATLVQPVGSPLSLECTVEGTSNPNLYWYRQAAGRGLQLLFYSVGIGQISSEVPQNLSASRPQDRQFILSSKKLLLSDSGFYLCAWDKQGPETQYFGPGTRLLVL.

V and J are TRBV5-1 and TRBJ1-3; 7 bases agree with TRBD1. This CDR3 comprises 13 residues. Germline V gene sequence: CDR1 SGHRS, CDR2 YFSETQ. V gave up 3 bases and J gave up 6 bases; unmatched junction bases: 3. CDR3 DNA sequence: TGCGCCAGCAGCTCGGGACAGTCAAACACCATATATTTT. It is translated as CASSSGQSNTIYF.

The rearrangement links TRBV18 to TRBJ2-4; 7 nucleotides line up with TRBD1. CDR1 KGHSH and CDR2 LQKENI come from the germline V gene. Germline trimming cut 1 base from V and 13 bases from J; bases unmatched to any gene: 7. The CDR3 covers 13 residues. Here the CDR3 reads CASSPQGQGVQYF. CDR3 in DNA: TGTGCCAGCTCACCACAGGGGCAGGGGGTCCAGTACTTC.

This clone has a handful of counts. The rearrangement uses TRBV7-9 and TRBJ2-7; D remains ambiguous. The length of the CDR3 is 13 residues. The germline V gene has CDR1 SEHNR and CDR2 FQNEAQ (reference sequence). Trimming stripped 1 base from V and 3 bases from J, with 7 bases between. CDR3 loop: CASSLGVIYEQYF. CDR3 bases: TGTGCCAGCAGCTTAGGAGTTATCTACGAGCAGTACTTC. Complete variable domain (other parts from reference TRBV7-9 and TRBJ2-7): DTGVSQNPRHKITKRGQNVTFRCDPISEHNRLYWYRQTLGQGPEFLTYFQNEAQLEKSRLLSDRFSAERPKGSFSTLEIQRTEQGDSAMYLCASSLGVIYEQYFGPGTRLTVT.

In its sample, this clone was seen a few times. The chain carries TRBV2 and TRBJ2-5, with 8 bases fitting TRBD2. Germline CDR1 reads SNHLY; CDR2 reads FYNNEI. Germline trimming cut 9 bases from V and 0 bases from J; bases unmatched to any gene: 3. The CDR3 runs to 13 residues. CDR3 in amino acids: CARRGADQETQYF. The CDR3 DNA is TGTGCCAGGCGGGGGGCCGACCAAGAGACCCAGTACTTC.